This entry is about one T cell receptor beta chain. The sample belongs to a study of cytomegalovirus exposure and HLA in healthy donors. The CDR3 consists of 13 residues. The V and J ends lost 6 bases and 0 bases respectively, with 9 bases between them. The germline gives CDR1 LNHNV, CDR2 YYDKDF (reference sequence). This PCR relied on a set of 60 Vbeta primers and 13 Jbeta primers. The table came from immunoSEQ multiplex PCR; TCRdb's copy has only in-frame clones and leaves some out. Of around 120,000 clones listed, about 82% are singletons. The chain uses TRBV15 and TRBJ2-7; D is unclear. Sequences were obtained from PBMCs. The sequence came from a boy between 5 and 17 years old in good health and CMV-seronegative. Written as DNA, the CDR3 is TGTGCCACCAGGGCTAGGCACTCCTACGAGCAGTACTTC. Its translation: CATRARHSYEQYF.